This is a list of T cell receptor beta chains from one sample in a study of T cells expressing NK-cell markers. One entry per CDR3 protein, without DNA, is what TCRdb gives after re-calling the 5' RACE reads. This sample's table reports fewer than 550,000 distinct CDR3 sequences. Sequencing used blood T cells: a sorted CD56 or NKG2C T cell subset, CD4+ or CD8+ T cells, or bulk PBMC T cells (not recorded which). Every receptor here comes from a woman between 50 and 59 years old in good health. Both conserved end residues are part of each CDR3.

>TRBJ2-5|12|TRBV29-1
CSVLLPEETQYF
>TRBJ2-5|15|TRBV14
CASSQGARPQETQYF
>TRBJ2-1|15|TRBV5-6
CASSFTGTRGNEQFF
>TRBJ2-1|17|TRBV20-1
CSARDQSSLAGGPEQFF
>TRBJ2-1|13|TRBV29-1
CSVDAGPYNEQFF
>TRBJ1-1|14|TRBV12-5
CASGLKRGHTEAFF
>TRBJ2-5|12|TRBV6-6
CAFGNSAETQYF
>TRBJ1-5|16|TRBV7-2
CASSLRGGSSNQPQHF
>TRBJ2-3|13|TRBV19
CASRSTQADTQYF
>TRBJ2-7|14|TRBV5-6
CASSSGQGAYEQYF
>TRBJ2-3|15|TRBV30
CAWRGGLGGTDTQYF
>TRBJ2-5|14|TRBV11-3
CASSLVPGSGTQYF
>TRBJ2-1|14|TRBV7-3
CASSLRSALNEQFF
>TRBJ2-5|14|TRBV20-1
CSATSGGLQETQYF
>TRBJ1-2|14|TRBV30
CVWKGSGRNYGYTF
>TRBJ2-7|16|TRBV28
CASRPSRPGGAIEQYF
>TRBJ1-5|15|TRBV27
CASSLRAVSNQPQHF
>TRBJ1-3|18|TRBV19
CASSIFDSWSGTGNTIYF
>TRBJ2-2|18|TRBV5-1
CASSLTPLAGGQPGELFF
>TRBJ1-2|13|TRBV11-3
CASSPSGSGGYTF
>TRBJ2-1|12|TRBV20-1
CSARAPNNEQFF
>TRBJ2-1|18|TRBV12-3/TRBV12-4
CASSLSKGAGSGYNEQFF
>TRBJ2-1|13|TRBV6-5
CASSLLHYNEQFF
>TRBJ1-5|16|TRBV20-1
CSARSIQGTSNQPQHF
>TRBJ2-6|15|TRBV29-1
CSVVDRGSGANVLTF
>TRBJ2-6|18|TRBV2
CASSDIQGALSGANVLTF
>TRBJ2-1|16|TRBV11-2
CASSPRLAGGEGEQFF
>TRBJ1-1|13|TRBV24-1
CATSTEGGTEAFF
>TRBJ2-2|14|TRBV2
CASSDAGPTGELFF
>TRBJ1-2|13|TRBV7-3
CASSSDLGYGYTF
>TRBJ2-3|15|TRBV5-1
CASFSGRAVTDTQYF
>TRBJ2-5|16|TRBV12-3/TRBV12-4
CASSPRLAGGPKTQYF
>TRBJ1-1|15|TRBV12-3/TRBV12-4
CASKVGTGWNTEAFF
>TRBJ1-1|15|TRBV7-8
CASSFAGQGGAEAFF
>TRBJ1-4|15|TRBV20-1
CSANPGEGTNEKLFF
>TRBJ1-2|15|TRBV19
CASSTTTGSGYGYTF
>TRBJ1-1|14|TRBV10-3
CAITRTGMNTEAFF
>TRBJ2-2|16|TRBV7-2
CASSPRGGANTGELFF
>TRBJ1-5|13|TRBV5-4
CASAPGPLEPQHF
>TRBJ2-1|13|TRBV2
CASSQRDNNEQFF
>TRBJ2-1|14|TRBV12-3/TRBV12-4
CASSPARGVYEQFF
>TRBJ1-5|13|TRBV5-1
CASSTQPDQPQHF
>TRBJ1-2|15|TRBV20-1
CSAPLAPSQGYGYTF
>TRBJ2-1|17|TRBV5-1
CASSSQGGGPSYNEQFF
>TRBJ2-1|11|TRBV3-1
CASSQGERQFF
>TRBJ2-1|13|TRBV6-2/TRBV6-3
CASRQGVVAEQFF
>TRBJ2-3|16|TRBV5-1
CASSNPLAGFGDTQYF
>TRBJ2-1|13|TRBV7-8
CASSLVGGHEQFF
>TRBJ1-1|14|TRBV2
CASSGKGWGTEAFF
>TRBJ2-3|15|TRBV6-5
CASTVSGIFADTQYF